Described below is a single T cell receptor beta chain sequence and its context. In this sample, this clone turned up once. Its binding antigen is unknown. Per-base quality was not reported, and no clone a single base away is much larger than it. Cells were frozen in liquid nitrogen in DMSO/FBS as aliquots of fewer than 600,000 cells, with a single aliquot from each fraction going to sequencing. All 30 patients in the study underwent endoscopy and small intestinal biopsy. Intraepithelial cells were released by stirring biopsies for one hour at 37°C in RPMI containing EGTA, MgCl2 and 1% FBS. The Qiagen DNeasy blood extraction kit was used to extract genomic DNA from the frozen unsorted cell fractions. This specimen comes from a study of coeliac disease (dated 2022 in TCRdb). Describing the broader study: Coeliac patients were classed as newly diagnosed active disease, refractory coeliac disease type I, or disease controlled by a gluten-free diet. Next-generation sequencing of rearranged TRB and TRG CDR3 regions was used on small intestinal lymphocyte fractions taken from coeliac and non-coeliac patients. The study set out to describe the TR repertoires of small intestinal T cells in active coeliac disease, refractory type I coeliac disease, and coeliac disease treated with a gluten-free diet. A total of some 30 patients took part in the full study: about 22 had serologically confirmed coeliac disease and 8 were controls with non-small intestinal disorders. TRB sequencing was successfully performed on samples from around 30 subjects, among which some 25 paired bulk unsorted intraepithelial and lamina propria cell samples were included. The paper as a whole reports these results and caveats: The authors judged the approach to be unsuitable for unbiased detection of gliadin-specific T cells, because gliadin-specific T cells are scarce and rarely shared between patients. TRB repertoires were found to be largely private, with most amino acid sequences unique to one sample, and no significant difference in V-gene usage was found between disease groups. The separation of intraepithelial from lamina propria cells did not yield high-purity fractions, so cross-contamination between compartments was possible. Active coeliac intraepithelial and lamina propria samples had lower TRB and TRG repertoire clonality than controls, suggesting that diverse T cells were recruited.

Library creation used the immunoSEQ multiplex PCR assay. The TR loci were subjected to amplification by multiplexed PCR, for which V gene segments served as targets of the forward primers and J gene segments as targets of the reverse primers. Amplified CDR3 regions were sequenced on the Illumina HiSeq System. The study's processing was this. To strip out PCR and sequencing errors and collapse the data into unique sequences, a nearest-neighbour algorithm merged closely related reads. Each repertoire was summarised by clonality and by T cell density, with T cell density defined as TR molecules per amount of genomic DNA input. CDR3 amino acid sequences present in at least 80% of unsorted samples were defined as public TRs, and these public TRs were then tested for differential abundance between coeliac and control samples. Disease-group differences in clonality and density were tested with Kruskal-Wallis tests followed by Dunn post-tests. In TCRdb, the immuneACCESS table is reduced to in-frame sequences with V and J assigned. These tables do not hold every clone; where another copy was compared, an unresolved V gene accounts for under half, and the others remain unexplained. The V and J calls and clone size are taken from that table; D and trimming were inferred from the DNA. Here the sample has around 2,300 clones; about three fifths occur a single time. Together, the top ten hold about 24% of the sample.

The sample consisted of intraepithelial lymphocytes from the gut. The cell subset or site tag for this specimen amounts to: intraepithelial cell (IEC) fraction of small intestinal biopsy. This clonotype was obtained from a woman in her 70s with celiac disease on a gluten-free diet.

The sequence in DNA is TGTGCCAGCGCGCGGGACTTCCCAGATACGCAGTATTTT. Its coded protein is CASARDFPDTQYF. The chain couples TRBV11-3 to TRBJ2-3; D gene: possibly TRBD2, on 6 matching bases. In the germline V gene, CDR1 corresponds to SGHNT and CDR2 to YENEEA. Reading from cysteine to phenylalanine, the CDR3 counts 13 amino acids. Here the CDR3 DNA is all that survives: 39 bases in frame from base 1. Trimming costs V 8 bases and J 4 bases, and their ends lie 13 bases apart.